This TCR beta chain was sequenced for a study of chemoradiotherapy in HPV16-positive cancers (dated by TCRdb to between 2021 and 2024). Some background on the complete study: Candidate HPV-specific T-cell clones and common TCR motifs were defined by functional T-cell assays performed on cells from a couple of HPV16-positive patients. The study asked whether T-cell immunity against the HPV oncoproteins E6 and E7 changes during chemoradiotherapy and whether it affects survival. Next, the candidate HPV-specific TCRs and motifs were followed in TCR repertoires from about 90 patients with HPV-related cancers.

Of note for this clone: The antigen it recognizes is unknown. Base qualities are not provided; no much larger clone lies one nucleotide away.

Per the germline V gene, SGHRS is the CDR1 and YFSETQ is the CDR2. A distance of 11 bases separates the germline ends of V and J, which lose 4 bases and 1 base respectively. Reading from cysteine to phenylalanine, the CDR3 counts 15 amino acids. Of the read, only the CDR3 DNA is kept; its 45 bases are in frame from base 1. Beyond this particular receptor, the publication reports: The functional definition of HPV-specific T cells came from only a couple of HPV16-positive patients, and the survival association was reported for HPV16-positive patients. Expansion of candidate HPV-specific clones and E7-related TCR motifs was observed in the tumor microenvironment during treatment, whereas no such expansion was observed for non-HPV-specific T cells. In HPV16-positive patients, expansion of HPV-responsive T cells during chemoradiotherapy was found to be associated with improved recurrence-free survival.

Library generation was performed with the immunoSEQ multiplex PCR assay. Entries here come from immuneACCESS through TCRdb and include only in-frame sequences with V and J called. Some clones fail to appear in such tables; in the studies checked, an unresolved V gene covers under half of the shortfall, and the cause of the remainder is unknown. In this sample the table shows about 9,200 clones, approximately 81% of which occur a single time. Around 40% of the sample is held by the ten biggest clonotypes. Repertoires were sampled repeatedly over the course of chemoradiotherapy, so clonal expansion could be followed in the tumor microenvironment.

The material was tumor tissue, obtained from a patient who underwent chemoradiotherapy. This TCR derives from a human donor with HPV-associated anogenital cancer. Recombination joined TRBV5-1 with TRBJ2-2, and perhaps TRBD1 as D gene, on 6 matching bases. At the DNA level, the sequence is TGCGCCAGCAGCCGAGAGGGACAGAACACCGGGGAGCTGTTTTTT. It specifies CASSREGQNTGELFF.